This T cell receptor beta chain was profiled in a study of blood T cell repertoires in COVID-19. In the study overall: Both acute and convalescent COVID-19 samples were obtained from the United States, Italy and Spain. Nucleic acid was either cDNA or gDNA, and it came from T cells, B-cell-depleted T cells, or PBMCs.

With 2 bases clipped from V and 0 bases from J, the junction kept 4 bases outside the gene matches. This CDR3 comprises 17 residues. Germline CDR1 is SGDLS and CDR2 is YYNGEE. Source study methods: Estimated nucleated cell counts came from reference gene primer amplification. Some clones are missing from TCRdb's copy, which holds only in-frame ones; the method was immunoSEQ multiplex PCR. The D gene and trimming were derived from the DNA, and the V and J assignments and clone size from that table. This table holds 150,000 to 200,000 clones, 70% to 90% found once. This clonotype was sampled from a man in his fifties or sixties with acute or convalescent COVID-19. This rearrangement joins TRBV9 to TRBJ2-1, with 11 bases that match TRBD2. The source material was peripheral blood. The CDR3 spells CASSVGLAAGSYNEQFF. CDR3 sequence (DNA): TGTGCCAGCAGCGTGGGACTAGCGGCCGGCTCCTACAATGAGCAGTTCTTC.